The rows below give T cell receptor beta chains drawn from one sample of a study of T cell repertoires in cytomegalovirus infection. TCRdb independently ran MiXCR on the reads; one entry per CDR3 protein. The table lists about 450,000 distinct CDR3 sequences, about 33% of them singletons. Sequencing input: PBMCs. These receptors all come from a human donor in good health (CMV status not recorded). Some clones in this sample may be carry-over from other donors' samples. The CDR3 runs from the conserved cysteine through the conserved F or W. D genes are given only for firm matches. Rows give clone size only sometimes, using once, few, many, or a class for an expanded clone.

V	J	D	size	CDR3	DNA
TRBV18	TRBJ2-2	-	few	CASSPSEPNTGELFF	TGTGCCAGCTCACCTTCGGAGCCGAACACCGGGGAGCTGTTTTTT
TRBV27	TRBJ2-7	-	-	CASSLNRDSYEQYF	TGTGCCAGCAGCCTCAACAGGGATAGTTACGAGCAGTACTTC
TRBV7-8	TRBJ1-3	-	many	CASSLEQFSGNTIYF	TGTGCCAGCAGCTTAGAACAGTTCTCTGGAAACACCATATATTTT
TRBV20-1	TRBJ2-2	-	-	CSARAVGANTGELFF	TGCAGTGCTAGGGCCGTGGGAGCGAACACCGGGGAGCTGTTTTTT
TRBV19	TRBJ1-5	TRBD1	-	CASSTLTGVNNQPQHF	TGTGCCAGTAGTACTTTGACAGGGGTGAACAATCAGCCCCAGCATTTT
TRBV6-1	TRBJ1-1	-	-	CASETRGRSEAFF	TGTGCCAGCGAAACCCGGGGGAGGTCTGAAGCTTTCTTT
TRBV5-4	TRBJ1-1	TRBD1	few	CASSLTGGGLLNTEAFF	TGTGCCAGCAGCCTTACAGGGGGCGGGTTATTGAACACTGAAGCTTTCTTT
TRBV20-1	TRBJ2-3	-	-	CSSSTSQGLITDTQYF	TGCAGTTCTAGTACAAGCCAGGGACTCATCACAGATACGCAGTATTTT
TRBV4-1	TRBJ2-3	-	many	CASSQGTGTDTQYF	TGCGCCAGCAGCCAAGGAACAGGGACAGATACGCAGTATTTT
TRBV2	TRBJ2-4	-	once	CACRPKAKNIQYF	TGTGCCTGCAGGCCGAAGGCCAAAAACATTCAGTACTTC
TRBV11-2	TRBJ2-1	-	-	CASSLRDASRNEQFF	TGTGCCAGCAGCTTACGCGACGCGAGTAGGAATGAGCAGTTCTTC
TRBV20-1	TRBJ2-5	-	-	CSARDPPQETQYF	TGCAGTGCTAGAGACCCTCCCCAAGAGACCCAGTACTTC
TRBV6-5	TRBJ2-7	-	few	CASSYSGDGDEQYF	TGTGCCAGCAGTTACTCCGGGGACGGGGACGAGCAGTACTTC
TRBV29-1	TRBJ2-7	-	once	CSVEEGSSYEQYF	TGCAGCGTTGAAGAGGGGAGCTCCTACGAGCAGTACTTC
TRBV27	TRBJ1-6	TRBD1	few	CASSLQGAKSSYNSPLHF	TGTGCCAGCAGTTTACAGGGGGCGAAGAGCTCCTATAATTCACCCCTCCACTTT
TRBV20-1	TRBJ2-3	-	-	CSARGTPSTDTQYF	TGCAGTGCTAGAGGCACCCCTAGCACAGATACGCAGTATTTT
TRBV3-1	TRBJ2-7	TRBD2	few	CASSPTSGVTYEQYF	TGTGCCAGCAGCCCGACTAGCGGGGTAACCTACGAGCAGTACTTC
TRBV7-6	TRBJ2-7	-	many	CASSLGRGPTYEQYF	TGTGCCAGCAGCTTAGGCCGGGGGCCAACCTACGAGCAGTACTTC
TRBV4-2	TRBJ1-1	-	-	CASSQPGHLNTEAFF	TGTGCCAGCAGCCAACCGGGACACCTGAACACTGAAGCTTTCTTT
TRBV6-6	TRBJ1-5	TRBD1	few	CASSSDRGRSNQPQHF	TGTGCCAGCAGTTCAGACAGGGGTCGTAGCAATCAGCCCCAGCATTTT
TRBV7-2	TRBJ2-1	-	many	CASSLAAGSYNEQFF	TGTGCCAGCAGCTTAGCGGCGGGTTCCTACAATGAGCAGTTCTTC
TRBV7-6	TRBJ1-4	TRBD1	-	CASSPGQLNEKLFF	TGTGCCAGCAGCCCGGGACAGCTAAATGAAAAACTGTTTTTT
TRBV28	TRBJ1-5	-	many	CASSFGRGGTQPQHF	TGTGCCAGCAGTTTTGGGCGGGGGGGAACTCAGCCCCAGCATTTT
TRBV12-3/TRBV12-4	TRBJ2-1	-	-	CASSTRTYNEQFF	TGTGCCAGCAGTACTCGGACGTACAATGAGCAGTTCTTC
TRBV4-2	TRBJ2-1	-	few	CASSQTDADYNEQFF	TGTGCCAGCAGCCAGACTGACGCAGACTACAATGAGCAGTTCTTC
TRBV28	TRBJ1-5	TRBD1	many	CATEGQADNQPQHF	TGTGCCACCGAGGGACAGGCTGACAATCAGCCCCAGCATTTT
TRBV5-1	TRBJ1-5	-	-	CASSPSWGQNAPQHF	TGCGCCAGCAGCCCGTCTTGGGGCCAGAACGCGCCCCAGCATTTT
TRBV7-2	TRBJ2-7	-	many	CASSLVGAGGTYEQYF	TGTGCCAGCAGCTTAGTAGGGGCAGGGGGGACCTACGAGCAGTACTTC
TRBV6-6	TRBJ2-3	-	few	CASSRTGPDTQYF	TGTGCCAGCAGCCGTACGGGCCCAGATACGCAGTATTTT
TRBV7-2	TRBJ2-5	TRBD2	once	CASSFTSLGTSGGAQYF	TGTGCCAGCAGCTTCACCTCCCTCGGGACTAGCGGGGGGGCCCAGTACTTC